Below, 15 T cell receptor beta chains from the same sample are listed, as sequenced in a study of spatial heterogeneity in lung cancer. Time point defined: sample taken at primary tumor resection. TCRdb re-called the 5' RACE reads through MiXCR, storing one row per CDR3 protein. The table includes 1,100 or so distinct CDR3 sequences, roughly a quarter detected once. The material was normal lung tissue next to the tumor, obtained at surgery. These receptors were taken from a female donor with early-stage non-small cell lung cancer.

The DNA for the CDR3 is TGTGCCAGCAGCTTAGAGAGACAGAACACTGAAGCTTTCTTT. This encodes CASSLERQNTEAFF. The rearrangement uses TRBV11-2 and TRBJ1-1, with D hard to call. CDR1 and CDR2 from the germline V gene are SGHAT and FQNNGV. The CDR3 totals 14 residues. Trimming stripped 0 bases from V and 1 base from J, with 6 bases between.

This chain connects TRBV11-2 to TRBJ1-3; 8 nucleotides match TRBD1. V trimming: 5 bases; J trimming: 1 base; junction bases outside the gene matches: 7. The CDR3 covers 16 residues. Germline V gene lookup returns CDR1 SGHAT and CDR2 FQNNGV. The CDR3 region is CASSLRTGLSGNTIYF. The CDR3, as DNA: TGTGCCAGCAGCCTCAGGACAGGGCTATCTGGAAACACCATATATTTT.

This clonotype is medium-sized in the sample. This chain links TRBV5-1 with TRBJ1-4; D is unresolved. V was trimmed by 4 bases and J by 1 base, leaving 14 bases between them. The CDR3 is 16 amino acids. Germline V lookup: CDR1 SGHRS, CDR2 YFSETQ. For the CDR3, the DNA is TGCGCCAGCAGCCCAATTGGTGGAAAAACTAATGAAAAACTGTTTTTT. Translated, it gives CASSPIGGKTNEKLFF.

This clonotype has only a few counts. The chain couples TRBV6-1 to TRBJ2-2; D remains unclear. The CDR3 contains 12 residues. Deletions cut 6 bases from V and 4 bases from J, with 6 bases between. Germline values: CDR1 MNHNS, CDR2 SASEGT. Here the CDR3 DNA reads TGTGCCAGCAGCTCAGTCACCGGGGAGCTGTTTTTT. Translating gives CASSSVTGELFF.

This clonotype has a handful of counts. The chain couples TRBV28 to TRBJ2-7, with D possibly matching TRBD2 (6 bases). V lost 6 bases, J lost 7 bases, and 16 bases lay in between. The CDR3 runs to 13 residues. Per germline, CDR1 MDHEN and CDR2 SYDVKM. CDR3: CASRYGGPEEQYF. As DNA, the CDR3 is TGTGCCAGCAGATATGGAGGGCCCGAAGAGCAGTACTTC.

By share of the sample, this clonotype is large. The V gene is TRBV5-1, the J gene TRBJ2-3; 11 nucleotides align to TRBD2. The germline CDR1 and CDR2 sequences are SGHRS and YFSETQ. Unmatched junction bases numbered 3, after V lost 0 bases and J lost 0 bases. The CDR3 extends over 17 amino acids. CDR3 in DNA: TGCGCCAGCAGCTTGGCGACTAGCGGGGCGAGCACAGATACGCAGTATTTT. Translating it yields CASSLATSGASTDTQYF.

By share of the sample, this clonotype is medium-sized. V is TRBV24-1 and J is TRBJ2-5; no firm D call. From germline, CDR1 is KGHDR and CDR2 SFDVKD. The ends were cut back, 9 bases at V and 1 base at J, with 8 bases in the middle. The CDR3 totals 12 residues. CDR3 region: CATGQAQETQYF. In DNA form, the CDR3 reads TGTGCCACCGGGCAAGCCCAAGAGACCCAGTACTTC.

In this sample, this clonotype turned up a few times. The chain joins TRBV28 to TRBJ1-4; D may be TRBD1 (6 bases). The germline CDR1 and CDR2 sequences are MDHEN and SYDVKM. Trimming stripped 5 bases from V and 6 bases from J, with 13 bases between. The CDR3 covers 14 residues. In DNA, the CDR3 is TGTGCCAGCAGTCACCGGGACACCTATGAAAAACTGTTTTTT. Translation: CASSHRDTYEKLFF.

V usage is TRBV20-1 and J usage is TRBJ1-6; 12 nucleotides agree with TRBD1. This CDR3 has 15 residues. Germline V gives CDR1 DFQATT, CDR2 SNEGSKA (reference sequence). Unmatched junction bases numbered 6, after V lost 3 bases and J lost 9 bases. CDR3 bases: TGCAGTGCTAGGCCCGGGACAGGGGGCTTTTCACCCCTCCACTTT. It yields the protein CSARPGTGGFSPLHF.

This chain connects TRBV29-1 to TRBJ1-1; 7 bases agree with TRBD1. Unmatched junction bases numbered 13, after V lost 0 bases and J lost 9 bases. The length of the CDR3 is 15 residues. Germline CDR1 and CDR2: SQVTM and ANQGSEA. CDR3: CSVEDPQGEGHQAFF. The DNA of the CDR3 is TGCAGCGTTGAAGATCCCCAGGGGGAGGGCCACCAAGCTTTCTTT. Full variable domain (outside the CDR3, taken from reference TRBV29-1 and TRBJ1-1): SAVISQKPSRDICQRGTSLTIQCQVDSQVTMMFWYRQQPGQSLTLIATANQGSEATYESGFVIDKFPISRPNLTFSTLTVSNMSPEDSSIYLCSVEDPQGEGHQAFFGQGTRLTVV.

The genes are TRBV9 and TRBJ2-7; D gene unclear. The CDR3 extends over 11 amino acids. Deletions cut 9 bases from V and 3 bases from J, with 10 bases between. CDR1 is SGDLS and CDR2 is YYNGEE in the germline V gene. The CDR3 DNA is TGTGCCATACCGGACGGCTACGAGCAGTACTTC. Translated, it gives CAIPDGYEQYF.

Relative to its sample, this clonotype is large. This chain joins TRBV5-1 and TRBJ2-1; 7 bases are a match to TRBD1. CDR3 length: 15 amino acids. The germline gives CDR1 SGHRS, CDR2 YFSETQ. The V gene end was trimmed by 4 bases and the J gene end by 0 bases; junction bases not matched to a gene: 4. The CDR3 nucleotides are TGCGCCAGCAGCCAGGGACAGTACTCCTACAATGAGCAGTTCTTC. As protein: CASSQGQYSYNEQFF.

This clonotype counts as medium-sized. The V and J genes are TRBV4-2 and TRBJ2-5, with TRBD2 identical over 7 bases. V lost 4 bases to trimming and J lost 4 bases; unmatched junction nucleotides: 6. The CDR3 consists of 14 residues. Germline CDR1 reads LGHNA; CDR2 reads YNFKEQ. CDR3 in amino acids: CASSPTSVGETQYF. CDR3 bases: TGTGCCAGCAGCCCTACTAGCGTCGGAGAGACCCAGTACTTC.

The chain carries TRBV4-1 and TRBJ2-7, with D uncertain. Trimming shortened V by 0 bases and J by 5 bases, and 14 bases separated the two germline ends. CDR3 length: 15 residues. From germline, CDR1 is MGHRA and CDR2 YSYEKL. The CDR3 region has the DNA TGCGCCAGCAGCCAAGAAAATCGCGACAACCACGAGCAGTACTTC. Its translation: CASSQENRDNHEQYF.

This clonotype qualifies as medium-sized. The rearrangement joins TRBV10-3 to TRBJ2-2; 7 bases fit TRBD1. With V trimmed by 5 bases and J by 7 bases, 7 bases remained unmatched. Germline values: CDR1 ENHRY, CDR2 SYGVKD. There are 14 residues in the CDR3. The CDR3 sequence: CAISYDRDGGELFF. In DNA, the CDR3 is TGTGCCATCAGTTACGACAGGGATGGCGGGGAGCTGTTTTTT.